The 17 T cell receptor beta chains below were found in one sample sequenced in a study of CD8 T cells in Susac syndrome. Random-hexamer reverse transcription was applied to roughly 0.5 to 1 ug RNA. One entry per CDR3 protein results from TCRdb running MiXCR on the immunoSEQ multiplex PCR reads. The sample shows more than 150,000 distinct CDR3 sequences, 90% to 96% of them seen only once. Sequencing was done on a sample of CD4+ T cells from PBMCs. These receptors were obtained from a human donor with Susac syndrome.

This chain uses TRBV7-2 with TRBJ2-4, with D perhaps TRBD2 (6 bases). Germline V gene lookup returns CDR1 SGHTA and CDR2 FQGNSA. V was clipped by 1 base and J by 0 bases, with 16 bases between them. There are 18 residues in the CDR3. Here the CDR3 DNA reads TGTGCCAGCAGCTTAGGTGGTAGCGGAAGATTAGCCAAAAACATTCAGTACTTC. The encoded protein is CASSLGGSGRLAKNIQYF.

This rearrangement joins TRBV5-1 to TRBJ1-6; no reliable D call. Germline V gives CDR1 SGHRS, CDR2 YFSETQ. The V and J ends lost 7 bases and 8 bases respectively, with 10 bases between them. The CDR3 length is 12 residues. In nucleotides, the CDR3 is TGCGCCAGCTCTCTTCCGGATTCACCCCTCCACTTT. It specifies CASSLPDSPLHF.

The genes are TRBV29-1 and TRBJ2-5, with 11 bases matching TRBD1. The CDR3 runs to 17 residues. Unmatched junction bases numbered 11, after V lost 3 bases and J lost 2 bases. Germline-derived CDR1 and CDR2 are SQVTM and ANQGSEA. The CDR3 loop is CSVDIPLRDRGQETQYF. The CDR3 bases are TGCAGCGTTGATATCCCCCTAAGGGACAGGGGGCAAGAGACCCAGTACTTC.

V and J are TRBV9 and TRBJ2-1; D gene uncertain. CDR1 is SGDLS and CDR2 is YYNGEE in the germline V gene. This CDR3 has 15 residues. Trimming left V 3 bases short and J 2 bases short, with 12 bases between. The CDR3 is CASSADGSPYNEQFF. As DNA, the CDR3 is TGTGCCAGCAGCGCCGATGGATCGCCCTACAATGAGCAGTTCTTC.

In nucleotides, the CDR3 is TGCAGTGCCAGTGAGTGGGACAAGAACAATGAGCAGTTCTTC. This encodes CSASEWDKNNEQFF. V usage is TRBV20-1 and J usage is TRBJ2-1, with a weak D call TRBD1 (6 bases). The CDR3 consists of 14 residues. V lost 6 bases and J 5 bases, leaving 17 bases between the germline ends. Germline CDR1 and CDR2: DFQATT and SNEGSKA (reference sequence).

This chain joins TRBV20-1 and TRBJ2-5, with 13 bases aligning to TRBD2. Per the germline V gene, CDR1 is DFQATT and CDR2 is SNEGSKA (reference sequence). This CDR3 comprises 15 residues. V lost 5 bases and J lost 2; bases outside the gene matches: 5. The CDR3 DNA follows: TGCAGTGCTGAAGGACTAGCGGGGGAACAAGAGACCCAGTACTTC. Translated: CSAEGLAGEQETQYF.

V is TRBV24-1 and J is TRBJ2-1; 11 nucleotides line up with TRBD2. Germline lookup yields CDR1 KGHDR and CDR2 SFDVKD. J gave up 0 bases and V 3 bases, and 3 bases lay outside the gene matches. This CDR3 is built from 17 residues. The CDR3 reads CATSDGLAGGSYNEQFF. DNA of the CDR3: TGTGCCACCAGTGATGGCCTAGCGGGAGGCTCCTACAATGAGCAGTTCTTC.

V and J are TRBV12-3 or TRBV12-4 and TRBJ1-2, with no clear D. CDR3 length equals 12 residues. V was clipped by 5 bases and J by 1 base, with 5 bases between them. CDR3 loop: CASSPSNYGYTF. The CDR3 DNA reads as TGTGCCAGCAGTCCTAGTAACTATGGCTACACCTTC.

The CDR3 nucleotides read TGTGCCAGCAAGGAGAGGCGGGACACACCCTACAATGAGCAGTTCTTC. Encoded protein: CASKERRDTPYNEQFF. This chain uses TRBV27 with TRBJ2-1; D assignment may be TRBD1 or TRBD2 (6 bases each). V was pared by 7 bases and J by 2 bases, with 18 bases between. CDR3 size: 16 residues. Germline CDR1 reads MNHEY; CDR2 reads SMNVEV (reference sequence).

V and J are TRBV6-2 or TRBV6-3 and TRBJ1-5; TRBD1 is a possible D gene (5 bases). Trimming stripped 5 bases from V and 3 bases from J, with 8 bases between. Germline-derived CDR1 and CDR2 are MNHEY and SVGEGT. This CDR3 is 13 amino acids long. DNA of the CDR3: TGTGCCAGCAGTAGACAGCCCAATCAGCCCCAGCATTTT. This codes for CASSRQPNQPQHF.

V and J are TRBV7-9 and TRBJ2-2; no clear D gene. This CDR3 comprises 14 residues. The germline V gene has CDR1 SEHNR and CDR2 FQNEAQ (reference sequence). The ends were cut back, 1 base at V and 2 bases at J, with 5 bases in the middle. The chain's CDR3 is CASSLDSNTGELFF. The DNA for the CDR3 is TGTGCCAGCAGCTTAGACAGCAACACCGGGGAGCTGTTTTTT.

This chain uses TRBV5-1 with TRBJ2-3; no clear D gene. The germline CDR1 and CDR2 sequences are SGHRS and YFSETQ. This CDR3 comprises 13 residues. Trimming shortened V by 6 bases and J by 2 bases, and 10 bases separated the two germline ends. The CDR3 nucleotides are TGCGCCAGCAATCCAGGAACCACAGATACGCAGTATTTT. It is translated as CASNPGTTDTQYF.

The rearrangement joins TRBV29-1 to TRBJ2-1; D call uncertain. From germline, CDR1 is SQVTM and CDR2 ANQGSEA. V gave up 4 bases and J gave up 0 bases, with 7 bases separating them. This CDR3 has 13 amino acids. The CDR3 is CSVASPSYNEQFF. The CDR3, as DNA: TGCAGCGTTGCGTCACCCTCCTACAATGAGCAGTTCTTC.

The chain recombines TRBV2 with TRBJ1-2; 9 positions match TRBD1. The J segment lost 12 bases and the V segment lost 5 bases, leaving 10 bases of the junction unmatched. This CDR3 comprises 13 residues. Germline V gives CDR1 SNHLY, CDR2 FYNNEI. This CDR3 is CASSRTGALVDTF. The CDR3 nucleotides are TGTGCCAGCAGTCGGACAGGGGCTTTGGTCGACACCTTC.

This clonotype was seen a few times. The chain couples TRBV6-5 to TRBJ2-6; TRBD1 aligns across 7 bases. Trimming at V came to 6 bases and at J to 1 base, leaving 3 bases not matched to a gene. There are 15 residues in the CDR3. Germline CDR1 is MNHEY and CDR2 is SVGAGI. The CDR3 DNA sequence: TGTGCCAGCAGCCGCAGGGGGTCTGGGGCCAACGTCCTGACTTTC. Translated, it gives CASSRRGSGANVLTF.

In this sample, this clonotype turned up once. V usage is TRBV2 and J usage is TRBJ1-1; no definite D call. The V gene's germline CDR1 is SNHLY and CDR2 FYNNEI. V gave up 1 base and J gave up 3 bases, with 9 bases separating them. This CDR3 is 14 amino acids long. The CDR3 sequence is CASSEVGRDTEAFF. CDR3 nucleotide sequence: TGTGCCAGCAGTGAAGTTGGGCGTGACACTGAAGCTTTCTTT.

V and J are TRBV28 and TRBJ2-5, with a tentative D call TRBD2 (6 bases). Per the germline V gene, CDR1 is MDHEN and CDR2 is SYDVKM. The CDR3 is 15 residues long. The V end lost 5 bases, the J end lost 7 bases, and 20 bases lay between the germline ends. The CDR3: CASSIPSSAPGTQYF. The CDR3, as DNA: TGTGCCAGCAGTATCCCATCTAGCGCGCCGGGGACCCAGTACTTC.